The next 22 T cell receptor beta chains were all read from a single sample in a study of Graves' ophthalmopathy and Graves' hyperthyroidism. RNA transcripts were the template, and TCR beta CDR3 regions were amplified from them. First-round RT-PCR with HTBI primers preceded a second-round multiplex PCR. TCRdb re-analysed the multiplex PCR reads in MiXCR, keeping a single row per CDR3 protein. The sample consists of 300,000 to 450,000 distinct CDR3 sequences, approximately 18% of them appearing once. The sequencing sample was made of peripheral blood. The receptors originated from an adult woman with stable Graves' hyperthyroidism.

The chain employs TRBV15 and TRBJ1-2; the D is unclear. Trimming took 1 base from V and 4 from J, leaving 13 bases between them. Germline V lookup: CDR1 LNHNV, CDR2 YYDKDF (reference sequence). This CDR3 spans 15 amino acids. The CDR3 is CATSRGATDVYGYTF. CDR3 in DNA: TGTGCCACCAGCAGAGGTGCGACGGACGTCTATGGCTACACCTTC.

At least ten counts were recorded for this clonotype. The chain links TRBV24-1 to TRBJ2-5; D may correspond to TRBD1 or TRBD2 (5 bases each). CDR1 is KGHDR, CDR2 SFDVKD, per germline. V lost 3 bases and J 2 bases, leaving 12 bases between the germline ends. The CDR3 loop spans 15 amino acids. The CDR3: CATSDSRETQETQYF. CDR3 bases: TGTGCCACCAGTGATAGCAGGGAGACGCAAGAGACCCAGTACTTC.

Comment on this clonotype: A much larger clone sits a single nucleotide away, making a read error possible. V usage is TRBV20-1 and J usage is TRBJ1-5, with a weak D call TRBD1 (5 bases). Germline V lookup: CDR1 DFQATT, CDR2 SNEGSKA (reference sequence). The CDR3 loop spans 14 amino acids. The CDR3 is CSAEGQGDNQPQQF. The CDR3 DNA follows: TGCAGTGCTGAGGGCCAGGGCGATAATCAGCCCCAGCAGTTT.

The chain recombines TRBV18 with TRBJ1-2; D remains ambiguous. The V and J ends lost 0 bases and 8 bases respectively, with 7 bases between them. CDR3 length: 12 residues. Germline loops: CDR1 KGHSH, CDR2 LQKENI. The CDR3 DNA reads TGTGCCAGCTCACCACCGTTTGGGGGCTACACCTTC. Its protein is CASSPPFGGYTF.

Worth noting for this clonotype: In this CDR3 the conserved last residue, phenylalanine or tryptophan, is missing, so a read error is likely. The CDR3 DNA reads TGTGCCAGCAGACCGGTTACCTTGAGCGGAGGTAGCCACGGGGAGCTGTTTGTT. Translation gives CASRPVTLSGGSHGELFV. This chain uses TRBV12-3 or TRBV12-4 with TRBJ2-2, with a tentative D call TRBD2 (5 bases). V lost 6 bases, J lost 7 bases, and 27 bases lay in between. This CDR3 region has 18 residues.

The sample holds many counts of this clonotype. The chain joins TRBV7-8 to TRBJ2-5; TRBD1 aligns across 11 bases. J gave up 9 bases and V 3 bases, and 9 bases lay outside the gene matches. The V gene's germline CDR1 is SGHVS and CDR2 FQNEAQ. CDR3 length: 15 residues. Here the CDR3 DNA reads TGTGCCAGCAGCTTTGGACAGGGGGCAGGATTGGCCCAGTACTTC. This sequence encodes CASSFGQGAGLAQYF. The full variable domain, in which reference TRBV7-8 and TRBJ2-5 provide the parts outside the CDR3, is GAGVSQSPRYKVAKRGQDVALRCDPISGHVSLFWYQQALGQGPEFLTYFQNEAQLDKSGLPSDRFFAERPEGSVSTLKIQRTQQEDSAVYLCASSFGQGAGLAQYFGPGTRLLVL.

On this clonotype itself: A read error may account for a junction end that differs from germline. The CDR3 DNA reads as TGTGCCCCCAGTGATTCCTTTGTTGGCGGGGAGCTGTTTTTT. The encoded protein is CAPSDSFVGGELFF. The chain is built from TRBV24-1 and TRBJ2-2; D remains unclear. In germline, CDR1 is KGHDR, CDR2 SFDVKD. The CDR3 totals 14 residues.

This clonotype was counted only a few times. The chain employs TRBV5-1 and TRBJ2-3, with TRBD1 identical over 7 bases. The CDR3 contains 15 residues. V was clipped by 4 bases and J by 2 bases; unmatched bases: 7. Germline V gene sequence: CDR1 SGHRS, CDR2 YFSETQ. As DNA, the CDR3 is TGCGCCAGCAGCAGAGGGGACAGACCCACAGATACGCAGTATTTT. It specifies CASSRGDRPTDTQYF. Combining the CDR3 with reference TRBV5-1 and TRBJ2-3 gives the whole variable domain KAGVTQTPRYLIKTRGQQVTLSCSPISGHRSVSWYQQTPGQGLQFLFEYFSETQRNKGNFPGRFSGRQFSNSRSEMNVSTLELGDSALYLCASSRGDRPTDTQYFGPGTRLTVL.

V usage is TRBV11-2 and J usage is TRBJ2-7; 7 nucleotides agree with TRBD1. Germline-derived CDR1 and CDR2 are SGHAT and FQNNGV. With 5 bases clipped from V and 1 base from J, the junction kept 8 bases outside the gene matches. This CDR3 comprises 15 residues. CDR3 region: CASSTHGTESYEQYF. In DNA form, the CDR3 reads TGTGCCAGCAGCACCCACGGGACAGAATCCTACGAGCAGTACTTC.

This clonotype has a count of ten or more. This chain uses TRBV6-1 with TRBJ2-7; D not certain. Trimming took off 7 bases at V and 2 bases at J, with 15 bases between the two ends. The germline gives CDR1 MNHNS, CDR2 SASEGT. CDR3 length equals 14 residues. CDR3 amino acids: CASTVTRSAYEQYF. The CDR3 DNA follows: TGTGCCAGCACCGTAACCAGGTCGGCCTACGAGCAGTACTTC.

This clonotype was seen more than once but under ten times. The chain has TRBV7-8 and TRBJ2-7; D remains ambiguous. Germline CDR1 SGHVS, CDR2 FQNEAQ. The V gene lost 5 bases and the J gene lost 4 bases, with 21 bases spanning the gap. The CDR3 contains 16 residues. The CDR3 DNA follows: TGTGCCAGCAGCCCCTACCTGACACTGGGTTGGTACGAGCAGTACTTC. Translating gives CASSPYLTLGWYEQYF.

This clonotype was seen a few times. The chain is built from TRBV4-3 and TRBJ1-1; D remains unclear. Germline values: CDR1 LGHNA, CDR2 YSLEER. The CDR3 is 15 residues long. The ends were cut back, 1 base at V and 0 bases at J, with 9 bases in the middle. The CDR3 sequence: CASSQVGQMNTEAFF. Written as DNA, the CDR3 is TGCGCCAGCAGCCAAGTAGGGCAAATGAACACTGAAGCTTTCTTT.

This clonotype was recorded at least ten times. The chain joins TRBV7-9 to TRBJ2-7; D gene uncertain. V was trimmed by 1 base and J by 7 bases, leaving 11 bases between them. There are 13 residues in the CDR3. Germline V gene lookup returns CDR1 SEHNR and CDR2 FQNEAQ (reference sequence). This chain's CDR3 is CASSLERFGEQYF. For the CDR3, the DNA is TGTGCCAGCAGCTTAGAGAGGTTTGGTGAGCAGTACTTC. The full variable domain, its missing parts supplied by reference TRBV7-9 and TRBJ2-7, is DTGVSQNPRHKITKRGQNVTFRCDPISEHNRLYWYRQTLGQGPEFLTYFQNEAQLEKSRLLSDRFSAERPKGSFSTLEIQRTEQGDSAMYLCASSLERFGEQYFGPGTRLTVT.

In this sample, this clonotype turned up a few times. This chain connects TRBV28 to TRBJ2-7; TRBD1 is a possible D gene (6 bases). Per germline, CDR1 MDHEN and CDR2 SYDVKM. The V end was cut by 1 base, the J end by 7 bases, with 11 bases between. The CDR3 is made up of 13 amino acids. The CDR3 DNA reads TGTGCCAGCAGTTTATCACAGGGCCGGGAGCAGTACTTC. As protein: CASSLSQGREQYF.

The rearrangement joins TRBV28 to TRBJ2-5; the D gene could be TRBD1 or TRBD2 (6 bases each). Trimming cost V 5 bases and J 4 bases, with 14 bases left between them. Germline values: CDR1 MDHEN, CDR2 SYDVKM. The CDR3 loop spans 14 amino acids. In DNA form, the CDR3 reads TGTGCCAGCAGTGACAGCGGAGGGGGAGAGACCCAGTACTTC. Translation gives CASSDSGGGETQYF.

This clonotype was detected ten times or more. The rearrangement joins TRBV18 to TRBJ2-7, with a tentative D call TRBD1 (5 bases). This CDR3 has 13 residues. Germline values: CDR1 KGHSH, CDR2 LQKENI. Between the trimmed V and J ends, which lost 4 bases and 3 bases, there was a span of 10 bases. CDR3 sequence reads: CASSRGQDYEQYF. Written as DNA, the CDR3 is TGTGCCAGCTCACGCGGACAAGACTACGAGCAGTACTTC.

The DNA of the CDR3 is TGTGCCAGCAGCTTGATGTACGACGAGCAGTACTTC. It encodes CASSLMYDEQYF. J is TRBJ2-7 and V is TRBV5-5; no clear D gene. V was clipped by 1 base and J by 5 bases, with 7 bases between them. Germline V CDR1 and CDR2: SGHKS, YYEKEE (reference sequence). The CDR3 sequence is 12 residues long. The full variable domain, in which reference TRBV5-5 and TRBJ2-7 provide the parts outside the CDR3, is DAGVTQSPTHLIKTRGQQVTLRCSPISGHKSVSWYQQVLGQGPQFIFQYYEKEERGRGNFPDRFSARQFPNYSSELNVNALLLGDSALYLCASSLMYDEQYFGPGTRLTVT.

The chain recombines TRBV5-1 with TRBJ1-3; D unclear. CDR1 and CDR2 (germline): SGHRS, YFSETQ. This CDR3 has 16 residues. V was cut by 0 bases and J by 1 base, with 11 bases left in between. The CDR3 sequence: CASSLAGSRSGNTIYF. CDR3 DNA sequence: TGCGCCAGCAGCTTGGCCGGCTCCCGGTCTGGAAACACCATATATTTT.

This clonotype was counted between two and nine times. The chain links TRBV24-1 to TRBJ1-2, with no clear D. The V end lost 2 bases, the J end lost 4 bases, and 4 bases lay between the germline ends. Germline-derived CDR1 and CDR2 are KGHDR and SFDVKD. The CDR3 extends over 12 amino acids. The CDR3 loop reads CATSDYSYGYTF. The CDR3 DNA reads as TGTGCCACCAGTGATTACAGCTATGGCTACACCTTC.

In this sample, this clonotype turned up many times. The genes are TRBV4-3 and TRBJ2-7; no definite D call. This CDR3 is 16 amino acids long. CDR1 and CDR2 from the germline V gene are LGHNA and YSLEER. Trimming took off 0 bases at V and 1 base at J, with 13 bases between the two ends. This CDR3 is CASSQDFKGRSYEQYF. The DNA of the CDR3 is TGCGCCAGCAGCCAAGATTTTAAAGGCAGATCCTACGAGCAGTACTTC.

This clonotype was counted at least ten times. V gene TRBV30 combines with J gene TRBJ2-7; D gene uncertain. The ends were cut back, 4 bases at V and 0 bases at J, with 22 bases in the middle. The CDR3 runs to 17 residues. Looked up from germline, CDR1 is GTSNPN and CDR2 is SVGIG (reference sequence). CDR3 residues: CAWNLNKAAGTSYEQYF. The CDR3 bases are TGTGCCTGGAATCTAAACAAGGCGGCAGGAACCTCCTACGAGCAGTACTTC. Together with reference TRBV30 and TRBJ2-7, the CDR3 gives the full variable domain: SQTIHQWPATLVQPVGSPLSLECTVEGTSNPNLYWYRQAAGRGLQLLFYSVGIGQISSEVPQNLSASRPQDRQFILSSKKLLLSDSGFYLCAWNLNKAAGTSYEQYFGPGTRLTVT.

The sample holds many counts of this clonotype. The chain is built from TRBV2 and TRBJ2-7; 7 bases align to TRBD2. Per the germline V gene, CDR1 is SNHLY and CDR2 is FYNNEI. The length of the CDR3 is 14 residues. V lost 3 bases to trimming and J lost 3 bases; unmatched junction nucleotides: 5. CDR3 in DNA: TGTGCCAGCAGTGATGAAGCGGGGAGCTACGAGCAGTACTTC. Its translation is CASSDEAGSYEQYF.